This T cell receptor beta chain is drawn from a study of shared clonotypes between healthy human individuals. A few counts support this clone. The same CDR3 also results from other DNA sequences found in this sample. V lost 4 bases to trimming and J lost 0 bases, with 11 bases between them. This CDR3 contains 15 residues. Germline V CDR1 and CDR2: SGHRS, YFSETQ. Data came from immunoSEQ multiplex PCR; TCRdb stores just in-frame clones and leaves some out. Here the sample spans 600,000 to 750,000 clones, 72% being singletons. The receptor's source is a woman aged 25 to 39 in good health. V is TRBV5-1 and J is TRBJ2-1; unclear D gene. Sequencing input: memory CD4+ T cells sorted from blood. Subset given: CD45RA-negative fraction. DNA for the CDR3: TGCGCCAGCAGCCGTGATTCCCACTCCTACAATGAGCAGTTCTTC. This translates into CASSRDSHSYNEQFF.